The next 12 T cell receptor beta chains were all read from a single sample in a study of shared clonotypes between healthy human individuals. Some clones are missing from TCRdb's copy, which holds only in-frame ones; the method was immunoSEQ multiplex PCR. This sample carries around 650,000 clones, about 96% of them seen once, and the ten largest clones take 0.095% to 0.13%. It was CD45RO-negative cells, positively selected for CCR7, that made up naive CD8 cells, with terminally differentiated effector memory CD45RA+ cells excluded. The sample comprised naive CD8+ T cells sorted from blood. These receptors were obtained from a woman in her twenties or thirties in good health.

V gene TRBV6-5 combines with J gene TRBJ1-1; unclear D gene. V dropped 0 bases and J dropped 5 bases, with 10 bases sitting between them. The CDR3 has 14 amino acids. Germline values: CDR1 MNHEY, CDR2 SVGAGI. CDR3 sequence (DNA): TGTGCCAGCAGTTACTCGATGGGGAGGACTGAAGCTTTCTTT. Amino acid sequence: CASSYSMGRTEAFF.

The chain links TRBV9 to TRBJ1-2, with D possibly matching TRBD1 (5 bases). The CDR3 runs 15 residues. V lost 3 bases, J lost 0 bases, and 12 bases lay in between. Germline-derived CDR1 and CDR2 are SGDLS and YYNGEE. CDR3 coding DNA: TGTGCCAGCAGCGCCCAAGACAGACCTAACTATGGCTACACCTTC. It is translated as CASSAQDRPNYGYTF.

The rearrangement links TRBV19 to TRBJ2-1; tentative D call: TRBD2 (6 bases). Germline CDR1 LNHDA, CDR2 SQIVND (reference sequence). CDR3 size: 16 residues. Trimming stripped 3 bases from V and 4 bases from J, with 16 bases between. CDR3 sequence (DNA): TGTGCCAGTAGTATTTTTGGGACTTCTACGTACAATGAGCAGTTCTTC. Amino acids: CASSIFGTSTYNEQFF. Full variable domain (outside the CDR3, taken from reference TRBV19 and TRBJ2-1): DGGITQSPKYLFRKEGQNVTLSCEQNLNHDAMYWYRQDPGQGLRLIYYSQIVNDFQKGDIAEGYSVSREKKESFPLTVTSAQKNPTAFYLCASSIFGTSTYNEQFFGPGTRLTVL.

The chain couples TRBV7-2 to TRBJ2-1, with D perhaps TRBD1 or TRBD2 (6 bases each). Germline V CDR1 and CDR2: SGHTA, FQGNSA. This CDR3 is built from 14 residues. The ends were cut back, 3 bases at V and 3 bases at J, with 9 bases in the middle. The CDR3 DNA sequence: TGTGCCAGCAGCTTGGGGGGCGGCTACAATGAGCAGTTCTTC. It specifies CASSLGGGYNEQFF.

J is TRBJ2-3 and V is TRBV29-1, with 10 bases aligning to TRBD2. The CDR3 spans 14 residues. V was clipped by 4 bases and J by 2 bases; unmatched bases: 3. CDR1 and CDR2 from the germline V gene are SQVTM and ANQGSEA. The CDR3 bases are TGCAGCGTTGTGCTAGCGGGAGCCACAGATACGCAGTATTTT. This translates into CSVVLAGATDTQYF.

This clone appeared once. V usage is TRBV5-6 and J usage is TRBJ1-3; D is unclear. Trimming took 0 bases from V and 0 from J, leaving 10 bases between them. Germline CDR1 is SGHDT and CDR2 is YYEEEE. The CDR3 is 16 residues long. CDR3 nucleotide sequence: TGTGCCAGCAGCTTGGGTATCTCGAGCTCTGGAAACACCATATATTTT. It yields the protein CASSLGISSSGNTIYF.

V is TRBV4-2 and J is TRBJ2-7, with 7 positions matching TRBD2. The germline V gene has CDR1 LGHNA and CDR2 YNFKEQ. V shed 0 bases and J 3 bases; nucleotides not matched to a gene: 8. CDR3 length: 16 amino acids. CDR3 residues: CASSQDPGTIGYEQYF. The CDR3 nucleotides are TGTGCCAGCAGCCAAGACCCGGGGACTATAGGCTACGAGCAGTACTTC.

The rearrangement uses TRBV2 and TRBJ1-4; no clear D. Germline V gene sequence: CDR1 SNHLY, CDR2 FYNNEI. V dropped 5 bases and J dropped 0 bases, with 10 bases sitting between them. This CDR3 is built from 15 residues. The CDR3 protein is CASSQRGATNEKLFF. The CDR3 nucleotides read TGTGCCAGCAGTCAGCGGGGTGCAACTAATGAAAAACTGTTTTTT.

The CDR3 loop reads CASSLSPTGTTDTQYF. The DNA for the CDR3 is TGCGCCAGCAGCTTGAGTCCGACAGGGACGACAGATACGCAGTATTTT. The chain combines TRBV5-1 with TRBJ2-3, with 7 bases aligning to TRBD1. This CDR3 contains 16 residues. Germline CDR1 reads SGHRS; CDR2 reads YFSETQ. The ends lost 1 base at V and 3 bases at J; junction bases unmatched: 8.

As regards this clone: The sample carries other DNA sequences with the same CDR3. The chain recombines TRBV28 with TRBJ2-7, with D uncertain. The CDR3 length is 11 residues. V lost 3 bases and J 4 bases, leaving 4 bases between the germline ends. CDR1 MDHEN and CDR2 SYDVKM come from the germline V gene. The CDR3 here is CASSFVYEQYF. The CDR3, as DNA: TGTGCCAGCAGTTTTGTTTACGAGCAGTACTTC.

This chain joins TRBV27 and TRBJ2-2; D may be TRBD1 (6 bases). Trimming cost V 6 bases and J 4 bases, with 18 bases left between them. The CDR3 has 16 amino acids. Per the germline V gene, CDR1 is MNHEY and CDR2 is SMNVEV (reference sequence). The CDR3 DNA follows: TGTGCCAGCAGACCCGGTCAGGGGCCATCCACCGGGGAGCTGTTTTTT. This sequence encodes CASRPGQGPSTGELFF.

The chain links TRBV28 to TRBJ2-7, with D perhaps given as TRBD1 or TRBD2 (5 bases each). The germline V gene has CDR1 MDHEN and CDR2 SYDVKM. V shed 3 bases and J shed 6 bases, with 18 bases lying between them. CDR3 size: 15 residues. CDR3 DNA: TGTGCCAGCAGTTTCCTCCGGGACGCACCGGGCGAGCAGTACTTC. Protein: CASSFLRDAPGEQYF. The full variable domain, with the rest looked up from reference TRBV28 and TRBJ2-7, is DVKVTQSSRYLVKRTGEKVFLECVQDMDHENMFWYRQDPGLGLRLIYFSYDVKMKEKGDIPEGYSVSREKKERFSLILESASTNQTSMYLCASSFLRDAPGEQYFGPGTRLTVT.